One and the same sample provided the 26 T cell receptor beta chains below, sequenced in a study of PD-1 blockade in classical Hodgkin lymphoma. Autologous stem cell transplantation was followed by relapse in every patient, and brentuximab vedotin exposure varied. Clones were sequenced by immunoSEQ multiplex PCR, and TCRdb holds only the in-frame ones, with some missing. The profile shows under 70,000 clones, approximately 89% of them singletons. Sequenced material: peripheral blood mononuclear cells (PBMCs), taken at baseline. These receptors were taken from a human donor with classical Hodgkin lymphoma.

Here the CDR3 DNA reads TGTGCCAGCAGTGAAGGGGTACGGGTCGTTAATCAGCCCCAGCATTTT. Translated, it gives CASSEGVRVVNQPQHF. The gene calls are TRBV2 and TRBJ1-5; D is ambiguous. The germline V gene has CDR1 SNHLY and CDR2 FYNNEI. This CDR3 is 16 amino acids long. V lost 1 base and J 4 bases, leaving 14 bases between the germline ends.

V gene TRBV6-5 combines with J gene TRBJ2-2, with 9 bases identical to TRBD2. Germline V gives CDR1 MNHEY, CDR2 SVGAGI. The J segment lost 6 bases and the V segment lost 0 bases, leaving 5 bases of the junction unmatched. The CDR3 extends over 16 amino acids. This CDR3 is CASSYSGTSPPGELFF. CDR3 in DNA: TGTGCCAGCAGTTACTCCGGGACTAGCCCCCCCGGGGAGCTGTTTTTT.

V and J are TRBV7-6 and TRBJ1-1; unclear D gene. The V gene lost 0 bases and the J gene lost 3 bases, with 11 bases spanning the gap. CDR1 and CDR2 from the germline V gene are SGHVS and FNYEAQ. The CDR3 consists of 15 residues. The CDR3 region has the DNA TGTGCCAGCAGCTTAGCAATAGGGCAGTACACTGAAGCTTTCTTT. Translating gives CASSLAIGQYTEAFF.

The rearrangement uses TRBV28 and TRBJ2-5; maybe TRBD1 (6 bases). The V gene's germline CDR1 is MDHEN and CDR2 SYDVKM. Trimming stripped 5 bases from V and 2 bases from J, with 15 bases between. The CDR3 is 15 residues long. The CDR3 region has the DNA TGTGCCAGCAGTGCCCGGGACACGGAACAAGAGACCCAGTACTTC. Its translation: CASSARDTEQETQYF.

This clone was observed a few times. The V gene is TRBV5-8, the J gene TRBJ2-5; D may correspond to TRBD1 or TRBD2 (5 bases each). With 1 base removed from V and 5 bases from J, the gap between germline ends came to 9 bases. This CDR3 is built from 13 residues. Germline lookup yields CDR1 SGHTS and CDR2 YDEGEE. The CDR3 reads CASSLQGDETQYF. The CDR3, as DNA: TGTGCCAGCAGCTTGCAGGGAGACGAGACCCAGTACTTC.

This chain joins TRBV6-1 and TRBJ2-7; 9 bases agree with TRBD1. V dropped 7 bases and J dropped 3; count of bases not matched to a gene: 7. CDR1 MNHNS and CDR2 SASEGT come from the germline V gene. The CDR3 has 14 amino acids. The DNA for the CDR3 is TGTGCCAGCAACCGGGACAGGGTCTACTACGAGCAGTACTTC. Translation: CASNRDRVYYEQYF.

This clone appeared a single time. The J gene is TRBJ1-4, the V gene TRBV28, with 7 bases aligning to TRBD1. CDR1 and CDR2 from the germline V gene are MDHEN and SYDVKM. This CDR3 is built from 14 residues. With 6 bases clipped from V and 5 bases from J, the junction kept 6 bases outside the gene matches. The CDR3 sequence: CASSLTGQNEKLFF. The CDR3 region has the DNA TGTGCCAGCAGCCTGACAGGGCAAAATGAAAAACTGTTTTTT. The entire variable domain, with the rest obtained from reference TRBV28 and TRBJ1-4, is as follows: DVKVTQSSRYLVKRTGEKVFLECVQDMDHENMFWYRQDPGLGLRLIYFSYDVKMKEKGDIPEGYSVSREKKERFSLILESASTNQTSMYLCASSLTGQNEKLFFGSGTQLSVL.

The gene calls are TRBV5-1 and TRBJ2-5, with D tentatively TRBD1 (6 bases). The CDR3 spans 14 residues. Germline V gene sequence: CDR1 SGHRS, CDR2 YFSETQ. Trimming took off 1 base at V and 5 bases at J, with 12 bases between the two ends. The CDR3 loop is CASSLLSGEETQYF. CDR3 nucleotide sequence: TGCGCCAGCAGCTTGTTATCAGGGGAGGAGACCCAGTACTTC.

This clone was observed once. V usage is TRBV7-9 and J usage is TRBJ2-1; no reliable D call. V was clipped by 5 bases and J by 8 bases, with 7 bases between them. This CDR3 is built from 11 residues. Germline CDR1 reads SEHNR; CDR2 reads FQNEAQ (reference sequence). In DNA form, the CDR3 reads TGTGCCAGCAGCGAGGTTCATGAGCAGTTCTTC. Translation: CASSEVHEQFF.

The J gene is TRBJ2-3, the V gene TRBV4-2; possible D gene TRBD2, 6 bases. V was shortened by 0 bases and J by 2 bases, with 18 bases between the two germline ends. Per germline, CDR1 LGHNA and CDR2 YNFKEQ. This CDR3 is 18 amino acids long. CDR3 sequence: CASSQDLSTGLNTDTQYF. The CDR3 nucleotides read TGTGCCAGCAGCCAAGACTTGTCCACGGGACTTAACACAGATACGCAGTATTTT.

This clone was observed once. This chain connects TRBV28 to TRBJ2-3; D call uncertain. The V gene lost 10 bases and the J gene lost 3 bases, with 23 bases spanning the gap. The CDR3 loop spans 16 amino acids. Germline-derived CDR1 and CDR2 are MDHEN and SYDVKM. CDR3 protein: CATSQPRVVGTDTQYF. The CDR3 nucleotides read TGTGCCACCTCCCAGCCACGAGTAGTGGGGACAGATACGCAGTATTTT.

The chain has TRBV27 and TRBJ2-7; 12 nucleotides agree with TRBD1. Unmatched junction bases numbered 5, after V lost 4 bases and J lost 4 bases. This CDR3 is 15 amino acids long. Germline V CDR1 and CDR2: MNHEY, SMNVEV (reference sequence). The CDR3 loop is CASSSGTGGWYEQYF. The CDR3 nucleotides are TGTGCCAGCAGTTCCGGGACAGGGGGCTGGTACGAGCAGTACTTC.

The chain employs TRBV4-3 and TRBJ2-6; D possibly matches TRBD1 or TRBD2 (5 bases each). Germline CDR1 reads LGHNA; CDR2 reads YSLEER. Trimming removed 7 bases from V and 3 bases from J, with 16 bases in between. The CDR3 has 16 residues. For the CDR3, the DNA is TGCGCCAGCACCTCCCGGGCAGGGAGTGGGGCCAACGTCCTGACTTTC. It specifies CASTSRAGSGANVLTF.

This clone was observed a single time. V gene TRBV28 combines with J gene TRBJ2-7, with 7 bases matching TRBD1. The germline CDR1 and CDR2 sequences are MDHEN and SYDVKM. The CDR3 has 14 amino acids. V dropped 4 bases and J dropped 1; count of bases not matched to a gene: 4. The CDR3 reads CASSSGTVSYEQYF. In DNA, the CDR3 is TGTGCCAGCAGTTCGGGGACAGTTTCCTACGAGCAGTACTTC.

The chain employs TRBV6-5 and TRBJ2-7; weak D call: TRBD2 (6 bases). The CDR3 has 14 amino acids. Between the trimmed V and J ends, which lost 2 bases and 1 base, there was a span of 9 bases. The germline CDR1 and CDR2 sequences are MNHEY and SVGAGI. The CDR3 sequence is CASSYRAGSYEQYF. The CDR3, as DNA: TGTGCCAGCAGTTACCGGGCGGGGTCCTACGAGCAGTACTTC.

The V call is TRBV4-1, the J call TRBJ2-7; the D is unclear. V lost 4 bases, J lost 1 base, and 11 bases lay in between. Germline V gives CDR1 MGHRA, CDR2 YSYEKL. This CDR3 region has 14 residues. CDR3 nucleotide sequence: TGCGCCAGCAGCCCTGGGCTGGATTCCTACGAGCAGTACTTC. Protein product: CASSPGLDSYEQYF.

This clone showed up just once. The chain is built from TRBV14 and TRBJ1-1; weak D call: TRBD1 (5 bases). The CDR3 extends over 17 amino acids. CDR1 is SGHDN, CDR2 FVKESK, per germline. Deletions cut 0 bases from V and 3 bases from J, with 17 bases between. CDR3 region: CASSQDKEGMMDTEAFF. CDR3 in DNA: TGTGCCAGCAGCCAAGATAAAGAGGGGATGATGGACACTGAAGCTTTCTTT.

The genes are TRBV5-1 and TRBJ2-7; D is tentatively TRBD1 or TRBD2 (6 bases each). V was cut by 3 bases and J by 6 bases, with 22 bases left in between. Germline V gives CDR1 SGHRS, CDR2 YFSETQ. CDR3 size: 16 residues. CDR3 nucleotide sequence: TGCGCCAGCAGCTATCTACACCCAGAGGGGGGACTCGAGCAGTACTTC. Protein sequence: CASSYLHPEGGLEQYF.

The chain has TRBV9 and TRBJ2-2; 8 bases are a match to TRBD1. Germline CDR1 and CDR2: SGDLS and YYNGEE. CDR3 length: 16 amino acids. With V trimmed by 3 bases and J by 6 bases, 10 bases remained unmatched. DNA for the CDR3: TGTGCCAGCAGCGCCCCTGGACAGGGTGTGTCCGGGGAGCTGTTTTTT. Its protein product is CASSAPGQGVSGELFF.

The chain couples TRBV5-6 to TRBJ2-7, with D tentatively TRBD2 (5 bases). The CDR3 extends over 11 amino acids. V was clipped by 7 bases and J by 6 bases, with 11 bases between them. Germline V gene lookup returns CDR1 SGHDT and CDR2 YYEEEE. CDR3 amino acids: CASSQRVEQYF. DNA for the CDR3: TGTGCCAGCTCACAGAGGGTCGAGCAGTACTTC.

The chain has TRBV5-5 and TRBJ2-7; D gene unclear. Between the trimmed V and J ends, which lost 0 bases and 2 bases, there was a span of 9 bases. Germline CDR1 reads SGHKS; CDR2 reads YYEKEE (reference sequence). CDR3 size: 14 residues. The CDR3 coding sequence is TGTGCCAGCAGCTTGGGGGCAGCCACCTACGAGCAGTACTTC. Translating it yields CASSLGAATYEQYF. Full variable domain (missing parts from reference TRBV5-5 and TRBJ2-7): DAGVTQSPTHLIKTRGQQVTLRCSPISGHKSVSWYQQVLGQGPQFIFQYYEKEERGRGNFPDRFSARQFPNYSSELNVNALLLGDSALYLCASSLGAATYEQYFGPGTRLTVT.

CDR3 sequence reads: CASSLRTSGGYEQYF. The CDR3 coding sequence is TGTGCCAGCAGCCTCAGGACTAGCGGGGGCTACGAGCAGTACTTC. This chain connects TRBV13 to TRBJ2-7; 13 bases are shared with TRBD2. There are 15 residues in the CDR3. The V gene's germline CDR1 is PRHDT and CDR2 FYEKMQ (reference sequence). V lost 5 bases to trimming and J lost 3 bases; unmatched junction nucleotides: 4.

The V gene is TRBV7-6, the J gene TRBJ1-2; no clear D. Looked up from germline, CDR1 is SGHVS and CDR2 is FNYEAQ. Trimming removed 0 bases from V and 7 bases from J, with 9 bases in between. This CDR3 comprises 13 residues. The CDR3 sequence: CASSLAGWRGYTF. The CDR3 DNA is TGTGCCAGCAGCTTAGCCGGGTGGCGTGGCTACACCTTC.

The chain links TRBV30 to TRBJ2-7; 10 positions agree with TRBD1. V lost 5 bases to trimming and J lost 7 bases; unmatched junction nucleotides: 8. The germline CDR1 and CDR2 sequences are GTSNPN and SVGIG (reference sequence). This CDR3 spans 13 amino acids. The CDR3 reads CAWSRDRGFEQYF. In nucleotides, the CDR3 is TGTGCCTGGTCCCGGGACAGGGGCTTTGAGCAGTACTTC.

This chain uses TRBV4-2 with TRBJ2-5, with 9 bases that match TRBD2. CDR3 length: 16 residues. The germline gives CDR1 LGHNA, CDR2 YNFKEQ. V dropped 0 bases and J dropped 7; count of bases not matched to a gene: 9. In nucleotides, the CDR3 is TGTGCCAGCAGCCAAGATGAGGCGGGGGGGCTGGGGACCCAGTACTTC. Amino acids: CASSQDEAGGLGTQYF.

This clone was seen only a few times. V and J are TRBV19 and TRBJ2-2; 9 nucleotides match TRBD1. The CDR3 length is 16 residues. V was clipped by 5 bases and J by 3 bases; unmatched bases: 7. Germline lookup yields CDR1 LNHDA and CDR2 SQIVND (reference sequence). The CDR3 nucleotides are TGTGCCAGTAGTTTGGACAGGGGAGAGTACACCGGGGAGCTGTTTTTT. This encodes CASSLDRGEYTGELFF.